Each of the 17 T cell receptor beta chains below was sequenced from the same sample in a study of shared clonotypes between healthy human individuals (dated by TCRdb to 2019 to 2021). Receptor libraries were prepared by the immunoSEQ multiplex PCR assay. Held by TCRdb, this immuneACCESS table contains in-frame sequences only and omits some clones. Under half of the omission traces to an unresolved V gene where checked; the cause of the rest is unknown. The sample table shows approximately 2.1 million clones, and roughly 93% are seen once. The ten most abundant clones make up about 0.39% of the sample. Sequencing was done on a sample of naive CD4+ T cells from PBMCs. What this sample's cell subset or site label stands for: CD45RA+ positively selected. All receptors come from a man aged 18 to 30 in good health. Some clones in this sample may be carry-over from other donors' samples.

The chain employs TRBV7-6 and TRBJ2-1; TRBD1 matches at 7 bases. Germline V gives CDR1 SGHVS, CDR2 FNYEAQ. J gave up 1 base and V 4 bases, and 7 bases lay outside the gene matches. There are 16 residues in the CDR3. This CDR3 is CASSSQRQGSYNEQFF. In nucleotides, the CDR3 is TGTGCCAGCAGCTCGCAGCGACAGGGTTCCTACAATGAGCAGTTCTTC.

A note on this clone: This sample includes further DNA sequences coding for the same CDR3. This chain connects TRBV7-9 to TRBJ2-1; 9 bases agree with TRBD2. This CDR3 is built from 14 residues. The V segment lost 10 bases and the J segment 7 bases; nucleotides outside the gene matches: 11. From germline, CDR1 is SEHNR and CDR2 FQNEAQ (reference sequence). CDR3 protein: CANSGAGGKNEQFF. In nucleotides, the CDR3 is TGTGCCAACAGTGGTGCGGGAGGGAAAAATGAGCAGTTCTTC.

About this clone: The same CDR3 arises from other DNA sequences in this sample as well. The CDR3 DNA reads TGCGCCAGCAGCCTAGCGGGAGATGGAAATGAGCAGTTCTTC. This codes for CASSLAGDGNEQFF. The chain couples TRBV5-1 to TRBJ2-1; 10 bases map to TRBD2. After removal of 4 bases from V and 7 bases from J, the junction contained 5 bases not matched to a gene. Germline CDR1 SGHRS, CDR2 YFSETQ. The CDR3 covers 14 residues.

The rearrangement uses TRBV2 and TRBJ2-5; TRBD2 aligns across 9 bases. Per germline, CDR1 SNHLY and CDR2 FYNNEI. With V trimmed by 8 bases and J by 2 bases, 9 bases remained unmatched. The CDR3 sequence is 15 residues long. For the CDR3, the DNA is TGTGCCAGCGTAGGTAGCGGGAGCACTCAAGAGACCCAGTACTTC. Protein sequence: CASVGSGSTQETQYF.

The chain carries TRBV18 and TRBJ1-1; D is possibly TRBD1 (6 bases). V was shortened by 3 bases and J by 5 bases, with 22 bases between the two germline ends. The CDR3 totals 17 residues. Germline V CDR1 and CDR2: KGHSH, LQKENI. As DNA, the CDR3 is TGTGCCAGCTCACCCCAGGCAGGGGTGGTTAGAAAAACTGAAGCTTTCTTT. It encodes CASSPQAGVVRKTEAFF. Based on the CDR3 plus reference TRBV18 and TRBJ1-1, the full variable domain is NAGVMQNPRHLVRRRGQEARLRCSPMKGHSHVYWYRQLPEEGLKFMVYLQKENIIDESGMPKERFSAEFPKEGPSILRIQQVVRGDSAAYFCASSPQAGVVRKTEAFFGQGTRLTVV.

The CDR3 coding sequence is TGCGCCAGCAGTCAAGCCCCGCGTGGCATGCACACCATATATTTT. This codes for CASSQAPRGMHTIYF. This rearrangement joins TRBV23-1 to TRBJ1-3; no firm D call. TRBV23-1 is labeled an ORF, and its function is uncertain. This CDR3 is 15 amino acids long. V was pared by 2 bases and J by 8 bases, with 16 bases between.

CDR3 nucleotides: TGTGCCACCCGGGACATAGTCCAAGAGACCCAGTACTTC. It yields the protein CATRDIVQETQYF. The V and J genes are TRBV19 and TRBJ2-5; maybe TRBD1 (6 bases). The germline V gene encodes CDR1 LNHDA and CDR2 SQIVND (reference sequence). V lost 10 bases and J 1 base, leaving 13 bases between the germline ends. The CDR3 totals 13 residues.

The V call is TRBV29-1, the J call TRBJ2-7; D call uncertain. The CDR3 contains 14 residues. V lost 5 bases to trimming and J lost 0 bases, with 14 bases between them. Germline V gene data show CDR1 as SQVTM and CDR2 as ANQGSEA. Written as DNA, the CDR3 is TGCAGCGTTAGGTACAGACCCCACTCCTACGAGCAGTACTTC. Its protein product is CSVRYRPHSYEQYF.

This clone is a singleton in its sample. The genes are TRBV15 and TRBJ2-4; TRBD1 matches 7 bases. The J segment lost 0 bases and the V segment lost 5 bases, leaving 13 bases of the junction unmatched. Germline lookup yields CDR1 LNHNV and CDR2 YYDKDF (reference sequence). CDR3 length equals 18 residues. The CDR3 DNA is TGTGCCACCAGCCCGGTTACAGGGGAAGTCCTAGCCAAAAACATTCAGTACTTC. Translated: CATSPVTGEVLAKNIQYF.

This rearrangement joins TRBV7-9 to TRBJ1-6; D is perhaps TRBD1 (5 bases). This CDR3 is built from 15 residues. V lost 5 bases and J lost 7, with 15 bases in between. In germline, CDR1 is SEHNR, CDR2 FQNEAQ (reference sequence). DNA for the CDR3: TGTGCCAGCAGCACAGGAGGGGCCTTCAATTCACCCCTCCACTTT. Residues: CASSTGGAFNSPLHF.

The chain has TRBV30 and TRBJ2-3; no clear D gene. CDR1 is GTSNPN and CDR2 is SVGIG in the germline V gene (reference sequence). CDR3 size: 12 residues. Trimming shortened V by 0 bases and J by 11 bases, and 12 bases separated the two germline ends. The chain's CDR3 is CAWSVLLWMQYF. CDR3 DNA sequence: TGTGCCTGGAGTGTACTACTTTGGATGCAGTATTTT.

This chain joins TRBV11-2 and TRBJ1-2; D perhaps matches TRBD1 (5 bases). Deletions cut 1 base from V and 5 bases from J, with 11 bases between. CDR3 length: 14 amino acids. CDR1 and CDR2 from the germline V gene are SGHAT and FQNNGV. CDR3 region: CASSLVRQPYGYTF. The CDR3 DNA reads as TGTGCCAGCAGCTTAGTTCGACAGCCGTATGGCTACACCTTC.

This clone appeared a single time. This chain joins TRBV9 and TRBJ1-2, with D hard to call. V lost 0 bases to trimming and J lost 4 bases, with 7 bases between them. CDR3 size: 13 residues. The germline V gene has CDR1 SGDLS and CDR2 YYNGEE. The chain's CDR3 is CASSVGGLYGYTF. As DNA, the CDR3 is TGTGCCAGCAGCGTAGGAGGGCTCTATGGCTACACCTTC.

V gene TRBV7-9 combines with J gene TRBJ2-7; D is unresolved. V was trimmed by 5 bases and J by 5 bases, leaving 7 bases between them. The CDR3 contains 11 residues. Looked up from germline, CDR1 is SEHNR and CDR2 is FQNEAQ (reference sequence). CDR3 DNA: TGTGCCAGCAGCCCCCGAAACGAGCAGTACTTC. Its translation: CASSPRNEQYF. The variable domain in full, completed from reference TRBV7-9 and TRBJ2-7, reads DTGVSQNPRHKITKRGQNVTFRCDPISEHNRLYWYRQTLGQGPEFLTYFQNEAQLEKSRLLSDRFSAERPKGSFSTLEIQRTEQGDSAMYLCASSPRNEQYFGPGTRLTVT.

This chain links TRBV5-1 with TRBJ2-1; D might be TRBD2 (5 bases). The CDR3 is 15 amino acids. V lost 4 bases, J lost 8 bases, and 19 bases lay in between. Germline assignment: CDR1 SGHRS and CDR2 YFSETQ. The CDR3 nucleotides read TGCGCCAGCAGCAGTGCAGCGGCTGGAGGCGATGAGCAGTTCTTC. This gives the protein CASSSAAAGGDEQFF.

This chain uses TRBV6-1 with TRBJ2-7, with D tentatively TRBD2 (5 bases). This CDR3 contains 14 residues. The V gene's germline CDR1 is MNHNS and CDR2 SASEGT. Trimming shortened V by 0 bases and J by 3 bases, and 9 bases separated the two germline ends. The CDR3 sequence: CASSEAGANYEQYF. In DNA form, the CDR3 reads TGTGCCAGCAGTGAAGCGGGAGCAAACTACGAGCAGTACTTC.

A word on this clone: This same CDR3 is encoded by further DNA sequences in the sample. J is TRBJ2-5 and V is TRBV5-1; no firm D call. V lost 4 bases and J lost 2, with 3 bases in between. There are 11 residues in the CDR3. CDR1 SGHRS and CDR2 YFSETQ come from the germline V gene. The CDR3 DNA reads TGCGCCAGCAGCGCTCAAGAGACCCAGTACTTC. Its protein product is CASSAQETQYF.